The rows below give T cell receptor beta chains drawn from one sample of a study of Ad26.COV2.S vaccination and SARS-CoV-2 variants. The repertoire was sequenced with immunoSEQ multiplex PCR; TCRdb's copy has only in-frame clones and lacks some. In the table there are 300,000 to 400,000 clones, roughly 88% of which are singletons. Sample: peripheral blood, taken in a trial of Ad26.COV2.S vaccine versus placebo. These receptors all stem from a person between 18 and 59 years old who received the Ad26.COV2.S COVID-19 vaccine or a placebo. The CDR3 runs from the conserved cysteine through the conserved F or W. The D gene is left open where the match is weak. Not all rows give a size; the values are once, few, many and, for expanded clones, a class.

V gene	clone size	J gene	D gene	CDR3 protein	CDR3 DNA
TRBV19	NA	TRBJ2-4	NA	CASSHPGLAKNIQYF	TGTGCCAGTAGTCACCCGGGCCTTGCCAAAAACATTCAGTACTTC
TRBV6-6	NA	TRBJ1-1	NA	CASSYYPRGTDTEAFF	TGTGCCAGCAGTTACTATCCTCGGGGAACGGACACTGAAGCTTTCTTT
TRBV25-1	few	TRBJ1-2	TRBD1	CASRRQGADYGYTF	TGTGCCAGCAGAAGACAGGGGGCGGACTATGGCTACACCTTC
TRBV28	NA	TRBJ1-2	NA	CASSFQSNYGYTF	TGTGCCAGCAGTTTTCAGAGCAACTATGGCTACACCTTC
TRBV7-2	NA	TRBJ2-1	TRBD2	CASSRLGLKNNEQFF	TGTGCCAGCAGCCGGTTGGGACTAAAAAACAATGAGCAGTTCTTC
TRBV9	NA	TRBJ1-1	NA	CASSGGGSSKAFF	TGTGCCAGCAGCGGGGGTGGGAGCAGCAAAGCTTTCTTT
TRBV7-9	NA	TRBJ2-4	TRBD2	CASSSGLAGVEKNIQYF	TGTGCCAGCAGCTCGGGACTAGCGGGAGTGGAGAAAAACATTCAGTACTTC
TRBV5-8	NA	TRBJ1-4	NA	CASSLEGRRDEKLFF	TGTGCCAGCAGCCTTGAGGGGCGCCGGGATGAAAAACTGTTTTTT
TRBV19	NA	TRBJ1-2	NA	CASSARVGEPSLYGYTF	TGTGCCAGTTCCGCGAGGGTGGGGGAACCATCCCTTTATGGCTACACCTTC
TRBV19	NA	TRBJ2-6	NA	CASSIGVISGANVLTF	TGTGCCAGTAGTATAGGGGTCATCTCTGGGGCCAACGTCCTGACTTTC
TRBV19	NA	TRBJ1-3	NA	CASSIALSRVGNTIYF	TGTGCCAGTAGTATCGCCTTGAGCCGGGTGGGAAACACCATATATTTT